The clone carrying this T cell receptor beta chain was seen just once. Antigen unknown. V gave up 6 bases and J gave up 1 base, with 11 bases separating them. The CDR3 spans 13 residues. CDR1 is SGHDT and CDR2 is YYEEEE in the germline V gene. Cells defined as naive were viable CD3+CD4+ or CD3+CD8+ and CCR7+CD45RA+CD45RO-CD95-CD27+CD28+. This sample is drawn from a study of T cells after posttransplantation cyclophosphamide. Clones were sequenced by immunoSEQ multiplex PCR, and TCRdb holds only the in-frame ones, with some missing. This repertoire shows 8,000 to 10,000 clones, roughly 98% found once; its top ten account for about 0.3%. Broader study findings: Donor-recipient repertoire similarity was low at 1-2 months, rising over year one. Recipient CMV seropositivity and CMV reactivation strongly tracked TRB clonality. Tissue-infiltrating T cells from skin or gut overlapped little with blood T cells.

The rearrangement links TRBV5-6 to TRBJ2-7, with D perhaps matching TRBD2 (5 bases). This TCR derives from a man aged 45-65 years in good health, CMV-negative, and a related stem cell transplant donor. Sequenced input: naive CD8+ T cells sorted from PBMCs. The chain's CDR3 is CASTLGESYEQYF. The CDR3 DNA is TGTGCCAGCACCCTCGGGGAATCCTACGAGCAGTACTTC. Full variable domain (outside the CDR3, taken from reference TRBV5-6 and TRBJ2-7): DAGVTQSPTHLIKTRGQQVTLRCSPKSGHDTVSWYQQALGQGPQFIFQYYEEEERQRGNFPDRFSGHQFPNYSSELNVNALLLGDSALYLCASTLGESYEQYFGPGTRLTVT.